The 11 T cell receptor beta chains in this list originate from one sample, sequenced in a study of shared T cell receptors in the human thymus (TCRdb year 2021). The library was generated by the immunoSEQ multiplex PCR assay. Entries here come from immuneACCESS through TCRdb and include only in-frame sequences with V and J called. Some clones fail to appear in such tables; in the studies checked, an unresolved V gene covers under half of the shortfall, and the cause of the remainder is unknown. The sample records 720,000 or so clones, roughly 85% of which are singletons. Together, the top ten hold approximately 0.01% of the sample. These data were likewise used in another study, on human thymus T cells.

Sequencing was carried out using thymocytes. These TCRs come from a girl under three years old with a congenital heart defect. Donor details come from another sample of the same person, matched by shared clones.

This clone was detected only a few times. The V call is TRBV5-6, the J call TRBJ1-3; 10 positions match TRBD1. V was pared by 6 bases and J by 0 bases, with 6 bases of the junction left unmatched. CDR1 and CDR2 (germline): SGHDT, YYEEEE. There are 16 residues in the CDR3. CDR3 loop: CASNGTGASSGNTIYF. In DNA form, the CDR3 reads TGTGCCAGCAACGGGACAGGGGCCTCCTCTGGAAACACCATATATTTT.

The rearrangement joins TRBV7-2 to TRBJ2-7; D unresolved. CDR3 length: 15 residues. V was shortened by 5 bases and J by 1 base, with 15 bases between the two germline ends. Germline lookup yields CDR1 SGHTA and CDR2 FQGNSA. CDR3 residues: CASSHLDDTSYEQYF. The DNA of the CDR3 is TGTGCCAGCAGCCACCTCGATGACACTTCCTACGAGCAGTACTTC.

The chain carries TRBV14 and TRBJ2-7; the D gene is possibly TRBD2 (6 bases). The germline CDR1 and CDR2 sequences are SGHDN and FVKESK. There are 16 residues in the CDR3. V dropped 0 bases and J dropped 2 bases, with 14 bases sitting between them. The CDR3 region is CASSQEGSSAPYEQYF. CDR3 nucleotides: TGTGCCAGCAGCCAAGAAGGGTCTAGCGCACCCTACGAGCAGTACTTC.

Concerning this clone itself: The sample holds other DNA sequences that translate to the same CDR3. The genes are TRBV4-3 and TRBJ1-6, with 11 nucleotides matching TRBD1. The CDR3 contains 15 residues. Trimming removed 2 bases from V and 13 bases from J; junction bases left unmatched: 7. The germline gives CDR1 LGHNA, CDR2 YSLEER. In DNA form, the CDR3 reads TGCGCCAGCAGCCAAAGGGGGACAGGGGGATCCCCCCTCCACTTT. Its protein is CASSQRGTGGSPLHF.

This clone was detected only once. The junction shows a germline mismatch at one end, possibly a read error. The chain couples TRBV7-8 to TRBJ2-3, with 9 bases identical to TRBD1. Germline V CDR1 and CDR2: SGHVS, FQNEAQ. The CDR3 is made up of 12 amino acids. CDR3 loop: CASSYYRGRLLF. In DNA, the CDR3 is TGTGCCAGCAGCTATTACAGGGGGCGATTACTGTTT. The full variable domain, in which reference TRBV7-8 and TRBJ2-3 provide the parts outside the CDR3, is GAGVSQSPRYKVAKRGQDVALRCDPISGHVSLFWYQQALGQGPEFLTYFQNEAQLDKSGLPSDRFFAERPEGSVSTLKIQRTQQEDSAVYLCASSYYRGRLLFGPGTRLTVL.

The rearrangement links TRBV28 to TRBJ1-4; D unresolved. Per the germline V gene, CDR1 is MDHEN and CDR2 is SYDVKM. The CDR3 extends over 13 amino acids. Trimming took off 6 bases at V and 4 bases at J, with 9 bases between the two ends. CDR3 nucleotides: TGTGCCAGCAGACAAACCTTTAATGAAAAACTGTTTTTT. Residues: CASRQTFNEKLFF.

The chain uses TRBV5-1 and TRBJ1-4; tentative D call: TRBD1 (6 bases). The V and J ends lost 4 bases and 6 bases respectively, with 16 bases between them. Looked up from germline, CDR1 is SGHRS and CDR2 is YFSETQ. The CDR3 is 15 amino acids. The CDR3 is CASSPLGGSDEKLFF. The CDR3 coding sequence is TGCGCCAGCAGCCCCTTAGGGGGTTCGGATGAAAAACTGTTTTTT. Drawing the rest from reference TRBV5-1 and TRBJ1-4, the complete variable domain is KAGVTQTPRYLIKTRGQQVTLSCSPISGHRSVSWYQQTPGQGLQFLFEYFSETQRNKGNFPGRFSGRQFSNSRSEMNVSTLELGDSALYLCASSPLGGSDEKLFFGSGTQLSVL.

The chain joins TRBV12-5 to TRBJ1-1; D gene unclear. Germline lookup yields CDR1 LGHNT and CDR2 FRNRAP. Trimming stripped 1 base from V and 4 bases from J, with 13 bases between. The CDR3 is 15 residues long. The CDR3: CASGLAAEEGTEAFF. CDR3 nucleotides: TGTGCTAGTGGTTTGGCCGCGGAGGAAGGCACTGAAGCTTTCTTT.

The chain is built from TRBV27 and TRBJ2-3; D may be TRBD2 (6 bases). V lost 6 bases and J lost 3, with 28 bases in between. CDR3 size: 19 residues. Germline CDR1 reads MNHEY; CDR2 reads SMNVEV (reference sequence). The CDR3 loop reads CASSRQTSSGEVLTDTQYF. For the CDR3, the DNA is TGTGCCAGCAGCCGCCAAACTTCCTCGGGGGAAGTTTTAACAGATACGCAGTATTTT.

The chain carries TRBV11-2 and TRBJ1-2, with D possibly matching TRBD1 (5 bases). CDR3 size: 16 residues. Per germline, CDR1 SGHAT and CDR2 FQNNGV. V was pared by 0 bases and J by 2 bases, with 13 bases between. The CDR3 loop is CASSLEVRGPNYGYTF. The CDR3 nucleotides read TGTGCCAGCAGCTTAGAGGTTAGGGGTCCCAACTATGGCTACACCTTC.

The rearrangement links TRBV2 to TRBJ1-4, with D possibly matching TRBD1 (5 bases). In germline, CDR1 is SNHLY, CDR2 FYNNEI. V gave up 5 bases and J gave up 7 bases, with 14 bases separating them. This CDR3 has 14 amino acids. CDR3 sequence reads: CASSLRDSREKLFF. CDR3 DNA sequence: TGTGCCAGCAGTCTCCGGGACTCGCGTGAAAAACTGTTTTTT.